The 23 T cell receptor beta chains presented below share a single source sample, sequenced in a study of OX40 agonist ivuxolimab in advanced cancers. Here immunoSEQ multiplex PCR was the method, and the copy in TCRdb shows in-frame clones only, minus some. The data hold about 82,000 clones, with around 93% observed a single time. The sequencing here drew on CD4+ or CD8+ T cells sorted from blood, taken in a trial of the OX40 agonist ivuxolimab. The receptors stem from an adult with an advanced solid tumor such as melanoma, head and neck, liver or kidney cancer.

The DNA of the CDR3 is TGTGCCAGCAGCTTAGGGGAAGGGAGCGGCGAGCAGTACTTC. It specifies CASSLGEGSGEQYF. V usage is TRBV11-2 and J usage is TRBJ2-7; D possibly corresponds to TRBD2 (5 bases). V lost 1 base to trimming and J lost 6 bases, with 13 bases between them. Germline V gene data show CDR1 as SGHAT and CDR2 as FQNNGV. The CDR3 sequence is 14 residues long.

The chain joins TRBV18 to TRBJ2-7; 16 bases match TRBD2. The CDR3 length is 17 residues. Germline loops: CDR1 KGHSH, CDR2 LQKENI. V dropped 3 bases and J dropped 4; count of bases not matched to a gene: 6. CDR3 nucleotide sequence: TGTGCCAGCTCACCGCTCGGGACTAGCGGGGGGGGTTACGAGCAGTACTTC. This codes for CASSPLGTSGGGYEQYF.

The rearrangement joins TRBV7-8 to TRBJ2-3, with TRBD2 matching over 12 bases. This CDR3 region has 16 residues. V lost 5 bases and J lost 3; bases outside the gene matches: 6. CDR1 and CDR2 from the germline V gene are SGHVS and FQNEAQ. This chain's CDR3 is CASSPLAGGVTDTQYF. The CDR3 DNA follows: TGTGCCAGCAGCCCACTAGCGGGGGGCGTGACAGATACGCAGTATTTT.

CDR3 sequence: CASSETGLDEQYF. CDR3 DNA: TGTGCCAGCAGCGAGACAGGGCTCGACGAGCAGTACTTC. V usage is TRBV13 and J usage is TRBJ2-7, with 7 bases that match TRBD1. The CDR3 is made up of 13 amino acids. Germline CDR1 is PRHDT and CDR2 is FYEKMQ (reference sequence). After removal of 5 bases from V and 5 bases from J, the junction contained 6 bases not matched to a gene.

This clone has only one observation. The chain recombines TRBV15 with TRBJ1-5; D might be TRBD1 (6 bases). The CDR3 sequence is 14 residues long. Germline lookup yields CDR1 LNHNV and CDR2 YYDKDF (reference sequence). Trimming shortened V by 5 bases and J by 3 bases, and 11 bases separated the two germline ends. CDR3 coding DNA: TGTGCCACCAGCTCTGACAGGTACAATCAGCCCCAGCATTTT. This codes for CATSSDRYNQPQHF. The full variable domain, in which reference TRBV15 and TRBJ1-5 provide the parts outside the CDR3, is DAMVIQNPRYQVTQFGKPVTLSCSQTLNHNVMYWYQQKSSQAPKLLFHYYDKDFNNEADTPDNFQSRRPNTSFCFLDIRSPGLGDTAMYLCATSSDRYNQPQHFGDGTRLSIL.

The sample holds one count of this clone. The chain couples TRBV6-6 to TRBJ1-2; D not resolved. The CDR3 runs to 14 residues. V lost 7 bases, J lost 4 bases, and 16 bases lay in between. CDR1 is MNHNY, CDR2 SVGAGI, per germline (reference sequence). The CDR3 spells CASTHSAAAYGYTF. CDR3 coding DNA: TGTGCCAGCACCCACTCGGCGGCGGCCTATGGCTACACCTTC.

CDR3: CASSELGWGSYEQYF. CDR3 DNA sequence: TGTGCCAGCAGTGAATTAGGGTGGGGCTCCTACGAGCAGTACTTC. The chain links TRBV25-1 to TRBJ2-7; no firm D call. Per germline, CDR1 MGHDK and CDR2 SYGVNS. Trimming removed 1 base at V and 0 bases at J, with 10 bases between. The CDR3 runs to 15 residues.

The rearrangement joins TRBV6-1 to TRBJ2-3; D is ambiguous. This CDR3 is built from 14 residues. V gave up 2 bases and J gave up 3 bases, with 9 bases separating them. The germline V gene has CDR1 MNHNS and CDR2 SASEGT. The CDR3 nucleotides are TGTGCCAGCAGTGAACCAGTATCGACAGATACGCAGTATTTT. It codes for CASSEPVSTDTQYF.

The genes are TRBV10-2 and TRBJ2-3; possibly TRBD2 for D (6 bases). CDR3 length: 15 residues. CDR1 WSHSY and CDR2 SAAADI come from the germline V gene. Trimming pared 0 bases from V and 6 bases from J, leaving 13 bases between. CDR3 amino acids: CASSESGTFLDTQYF. As DNA, the CDR3 is TGCGCCAGCAGTGAGTCTGGGACTTTCTTGGATACGCAGTATTTT.

The genes are TRBV19 and TRBJ2-7, with 8 bases aligning to TRBD1. Trimming at V came to 7 bases and at J to 3 bases, leaving 8 bases not matched to a gene. This CDR3 has 14 amino acids. Germline V gene sequence: CDR1 LNHDA, CDR2 SQIVND (reference sequence). The CDR3 loop reads CASTDRDRSYEQYF. The CDR3 DNA is TGTGCCAGTACCGACCGGGACAGGAGCTACGAGCAGTACTTC.

CDR3 coding DNA: TGTGCCAGCAGCTTGGGGTCCGGGACAGATTCTCCCAACTATGGCTACACCTTC. It encodes CASSLGSGTDSPNYGYTF. The V call is TRBV5-5, the J call TRBJ1-2; 7 bases fit TRBD1. This CDR3 region has 18 residues. Germline loops: CDR1 SGHKS, CDR2 YYEKEE (reference sequence). V shed 0 bases, J shed 2 bases, and the junction held 13 bases outside the gene matches.

This clone occurred once. The gene calls are TRBV14 and TRBJ2-1, with 15 bases fitting TRBD2. CDR1 is SGHDN and CDR2 is FVKESK in the germline V gene. This CDR3 has 18 amino acids. The V segment lost 5 bases and the J segment 13 bases; nucleotides outside the gene matches: 18. This CDR3 reads CASSYTPPGLAGGGEQFF. DNA for the CDR3: TGTGCCAGCAGCTACACCCCGCCGGGACTAGCGGGGGGAGGGGAACAGTTCTTC.

The genes are TRBV2 and TRBJ1-4, with no clear D. Trimming stripped 0 bases from V and 4 bases from J, with 6 bases between. CDR1 and CDR2 (germline): SNHLY, FYNNEI. CDR3 length equals 14 residues. The CDR3 loop is CASSEAPHNEKLFF. CDR3 in DNA: TGTGCCAGCAGTGAAGCGCCTCATAATGAAAAACTGTTTTTT. Full variable domain (rest looked up from reference TRBV2 and TRBJ1-4): EPEVTQTPSHQVTQMGQEVILRCVPISNHLYFYWYRQILGQKVEFLVSFYNNEISEKSEIFDDQFSVERPDGSNFTLKIRSTKLEDSAMYFCASSEAPHNEKLFFGSGTQLSVL.

V gene TRBV19 combines with J gene TRBJ2-5; 10 bases match TRBD2. Germline-derived CDR1 and CDR2 are LNHDA and SQIVND (reference sequence). The CDR3 covers 16 residues. The ends lost 3 bases at V and 3 bases at J; junction bases unmatched: 7. Written as DNA, the CDR3 is TGTGCCAGTAGTATCGGAGCGGGGGGGGTCGAAGAGACCCAGTACTTC. It is translated as CASSIGAGGVEETQYF.

This rearrangement joins TRBV5-6 to TRBJ1-2; tentatively, D is TRBD1 (6 bases). In germline, CDR1 is SGHDT, CDR2 YYEEEE. Trimming shortened V by 5 bases and J by 4 bases, and 9 bases separated the two germline ends. CDR3 length: 12 residues. CDR3 sequence reads: CASRGAGYGYTF. CDR3 coding DNA: TGTGCCAGCAGGGGGGCAGGCTATGGCTACACCTTC.

This clone was seen once. The V call is TRBV7-6, the J call TRBJ1-6; D perhaps matches TRBD1 (6 bases). This CDR3 region has 17 residues. Per germline, CDR1 SGHVS and CDR2 FNYEAQ. V was cut by 0 bases and J by 1 base, with 10 bases left in between. The CDR3 nucleotides read TGTGCCAGCAGCTTAGCTACAGGGAAGTCCTATAATTCACCCCTCCACTTT. Its translation: CASSLATGKSYNSPLHF.

The chain has TRBV4-2 and TRBJ2-3; tentative D call: TRBD1 (6 bases). This CDR3 region has 16 residues. Germline V gene sequence: CDR1 LGHNA, CDR2 YNFKEQ. Trimming shortened V by 4 bases and J by 3 bases, and 17 bases separated the two germline ends. The CDR3 sequence: CASSLGGEGETDTQYF. The DNA for the CDR3 is TGTGCCAGCAGCCTGGGTGGCGAGGGGGAGACAGATACGCAGTATTTT.

This chain joins TRBV30 and TRBJ1-1; D is perhaps TRBD1 (5 bases). CDR3 length: 12 amino acids. V was pared by 4 bases and J by 4 bases, with 10 bases between. CDR1 GTSNPN and CDR2 SVGIG come from the germline V gene (reference sequence). The CDR3, as DNA: TGTGCCTGGACCCGGGGCGGCACTGAAGCTTTCTTT. Translating it yields CAWTRGGTEAFF.

The gene calls are TRBV9 and TRBJ2-3; no clear D. This CDR3 region has 14 residues. Trimming stripped 0 bases from V and 4 bases from J, with 9 bases between. Looked up from germline, CDR1 is SGDLS and CDR2 is YYNGEE. The CDR3 DNA reads TGTGCCAGCAGCGTAGCGGTCCAACCAGATACGCAGTATTTT. Its protein product is CASSVAVQPDTQYF.

The chain combines TRBV4-1 with TRBJ2-3; D may be TRBD2 (7 bases). With 6 bases removed from V and 5 bases from J, the gap between germline ends came to 18 bases. Germline loops: CDR1 MGHRA, CDR2 YSYEKL. CDR3 length: 15 amino acids. The CDR3 coding sequence is TGCGCCAGCAGAATGGAGGGGGGGGTCCAAGATACGCAGTATTTT. It encodes CASRMEGGVQDTQYF.

The chain joins TRBV9 to TRBJ2-1; 13 nucleotides align to TRBD2. Germline values: CDR1 SGDLS, CDR2 YYNGEE. The CDR3 is 18 residues long. V trimming: 5 bases; J trimming: 0 bases; junction bases outside the gene matches: 8. CDR3 in amino acids: CASRNRGLAGDSYNEQFF. The DNA for the CDR3 is TGTGCCAGCAGAAATCGCGGACTAGCGGGGGACTCCTACAATGAGCAGTTCTTC.

The chain employs TRBV5-1 and TRBJ2-2; possibly TRBD2 for D (6 bases). The germline gives CDR1 SGHRS, CDR2 YFSETQ. V lost 1 base, J lost 7 bases, and 14 bases lay in between. There are 15 residues in the CDR3. Here the CDR3 DNA reads TGCGCCAGCAGCTTGTTGCCTAGCGATAACGGGGAGCTGTTTTTT. It specifies CASSLLPSDNGELFF. Full variable domain (outside the CDR3, taken from reference TRBV5-1 and TRBJ2-2): KAGVTQTPRYLIKTRGQQVTLSCSPISGHRSVSWYQQTPGQGLQFLFEYFSETQRNKGNFPGRFSGRQFSNSRSEMNVSTLELGDSALYLCASSLLPSDNGELFFGEGSRLTVL.

The gene calls are TRBV27 and TRBJ2-1, with a weak D call TRBD1 (6 bases). There are 13 residues in the CDR3. V was pared by 4 bases and J by 5 bases, with 9 bases between. Germline V gene data show CDR1 as MNHEY and CDR2 as SMNVEV (reference sequence). In DNA, the CDR3 is TGTGCCAGCAGTTGGTCAGGGGACAATGAGCAGTTCTTC. Amino acids: CASSWSGDNEQFF.